This T cell receptor (beta chain) stems from a study of shared clonotypes between healthy human individuals. This table comes from immunoSEQ multiplex PCR, and its TCRdb copy is limited to in-frame clones, with some not included. The sample has around 2.1 million clones, 90% to 95% seen once; the top ten hold 1.5% to 2%. On this clone itself: Other nucleotide sequences from this sample produce the same CDR3.

The naive CD8 fraction comprised CD45RO-negative cells positively selected for CCR7 and excluded terminally differentiated effector memory CD45RA+ cells. The sequence was obtained from a man younger than 30 in good health. Some clones in this sample may be carry-over from other donors' samples. The sequenced sample was naive CD8+ T cells from PBMCs.

CDR3 coding DNA: TGTGCCAGCAGCCCCCAGGGGGAGAACACTGAAGCTTTCTTT. Its translation: CASSPQGENTEAFF. The chain is built from TRBV28 and TRBJ1-1, with 7 bases lining up with TRBD1. J was trimmed by 1 base and V by 6 bases; bases with no gene match: 5. Looked up from germline, CDR1 is MDHEN and CDR2 is SYDVKM. This CDR3 is built from 14 residues.